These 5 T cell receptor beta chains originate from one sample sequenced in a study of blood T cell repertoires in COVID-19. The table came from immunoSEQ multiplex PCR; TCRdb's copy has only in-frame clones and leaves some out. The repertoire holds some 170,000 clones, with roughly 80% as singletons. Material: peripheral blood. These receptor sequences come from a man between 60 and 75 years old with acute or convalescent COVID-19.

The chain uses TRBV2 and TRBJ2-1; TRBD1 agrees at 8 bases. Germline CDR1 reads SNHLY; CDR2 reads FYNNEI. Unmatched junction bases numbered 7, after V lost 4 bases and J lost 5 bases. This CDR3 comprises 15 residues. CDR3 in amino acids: CASSARGQDDNEQFF. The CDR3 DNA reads TGTGCCAGCAGTGCCAGGGGACAGGATGACAATGAGCAGTTCTTC. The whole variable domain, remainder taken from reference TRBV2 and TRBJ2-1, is EPEVTQTPSHQVTQMGQEVILRCVPISNHLYFYWYRQILGQKVEFLVSFYNNEISEKSEIFDDQFSVERPDGSNFTLKIRSTKLEDSAMYFCASSARGQDDNEQFFGPGTRLTVL.

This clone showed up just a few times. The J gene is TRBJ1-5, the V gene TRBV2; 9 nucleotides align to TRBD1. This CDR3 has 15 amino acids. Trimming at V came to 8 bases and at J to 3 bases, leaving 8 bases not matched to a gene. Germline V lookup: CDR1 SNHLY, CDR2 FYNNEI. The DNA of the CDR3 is TGTGCCAGCGGTAACAGGGGGCGCTTCAATCAGCCCCAGCATTTT. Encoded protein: CASGNRGRFNQPQHF.

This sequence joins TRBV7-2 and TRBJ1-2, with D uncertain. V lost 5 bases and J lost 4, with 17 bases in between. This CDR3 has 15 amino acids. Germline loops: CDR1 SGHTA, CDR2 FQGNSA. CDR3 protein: CASSQATFSVYGYTF. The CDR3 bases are TGTGCCAGCAGCCAGGCTACGTTTAGTGTCTATGGCTACACCTTC. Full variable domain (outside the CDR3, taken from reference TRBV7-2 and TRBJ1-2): GAGVSQSPSNKVTEKGKDVELRCDPISGHTALYWYRQSLGQGLEFLIYFQGNSAPDKSGLPSDRFSAERTGGSVSTLTIQRTQQEDSAVYLCASSQATFSVYGYTFGSGTRLTVV.

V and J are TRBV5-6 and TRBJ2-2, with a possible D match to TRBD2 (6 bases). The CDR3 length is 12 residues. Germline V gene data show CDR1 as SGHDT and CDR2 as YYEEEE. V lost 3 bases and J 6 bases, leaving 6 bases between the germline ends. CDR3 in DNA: TGTGCCAGCAGCTCTAGCGCCGGGGAGCTGTTTTTT. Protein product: CASSSSAGELFF.

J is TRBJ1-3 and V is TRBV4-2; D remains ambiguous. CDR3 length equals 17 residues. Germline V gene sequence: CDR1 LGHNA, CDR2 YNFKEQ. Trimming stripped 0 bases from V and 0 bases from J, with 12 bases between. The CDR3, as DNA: TGTGCCAGCAGCCAAGATGAAAAGACTTACTCTGGAAACACCATATATTTT. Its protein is CASSQDEKTYSGNTIYF.